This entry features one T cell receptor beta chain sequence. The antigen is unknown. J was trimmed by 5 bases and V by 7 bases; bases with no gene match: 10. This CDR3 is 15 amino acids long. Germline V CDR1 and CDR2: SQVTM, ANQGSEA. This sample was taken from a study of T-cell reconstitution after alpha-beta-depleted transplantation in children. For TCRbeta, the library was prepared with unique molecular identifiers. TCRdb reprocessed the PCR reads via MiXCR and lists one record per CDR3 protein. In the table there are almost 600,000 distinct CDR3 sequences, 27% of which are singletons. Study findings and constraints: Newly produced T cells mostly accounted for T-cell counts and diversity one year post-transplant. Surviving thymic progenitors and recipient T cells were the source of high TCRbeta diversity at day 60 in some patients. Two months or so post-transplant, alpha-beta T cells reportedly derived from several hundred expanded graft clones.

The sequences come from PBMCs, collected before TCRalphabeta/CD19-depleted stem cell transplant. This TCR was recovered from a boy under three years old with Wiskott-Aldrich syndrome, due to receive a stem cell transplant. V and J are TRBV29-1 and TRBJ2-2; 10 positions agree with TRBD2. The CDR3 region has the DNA TGCAGCGCCAGAGCCGGGACTAGCGATACCGGGGAGCTGTTTTTT. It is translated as CSARAGTSDTGELFF.